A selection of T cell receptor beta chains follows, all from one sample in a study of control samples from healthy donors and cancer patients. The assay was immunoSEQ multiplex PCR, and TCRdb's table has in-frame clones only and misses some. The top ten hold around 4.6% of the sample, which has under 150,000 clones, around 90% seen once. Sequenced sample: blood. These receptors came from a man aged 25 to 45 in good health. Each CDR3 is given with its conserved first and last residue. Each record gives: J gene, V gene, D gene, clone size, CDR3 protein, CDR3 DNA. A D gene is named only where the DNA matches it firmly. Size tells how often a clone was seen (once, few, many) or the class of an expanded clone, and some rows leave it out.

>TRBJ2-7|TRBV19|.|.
CASSIELVGEQYF
TGTGCCAGTAGTATAGAACTAGTGGGCGAGCAGTACTTC
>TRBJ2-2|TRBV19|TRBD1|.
CASRAGTGVTGELFF
TGTGCCAGTAGGGCCGGGACAGGAGTCACCGGGGAGCTGTTTTTT
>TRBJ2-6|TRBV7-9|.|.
CASSLRGSGANVLTF
TGTGCCAGCAGCCTCCGGGGCTCTGGGGCCAACGTCCTGACTTTC
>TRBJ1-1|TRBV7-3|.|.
CASSFGVDTEAFF
TGTGCCAGCAGCTTTGGGGTAGACACTGAAGCTTTCTTT
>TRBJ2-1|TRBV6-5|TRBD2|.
CASSFRTREFF
TGTGCCAGCAGTTTCCGGACTAGGGAGTTCTTC
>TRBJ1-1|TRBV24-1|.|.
CATSTLGGTEAFF
TGTGCCACCAGTACCCTCGGCGGCACTGAAGCTTTCTTT
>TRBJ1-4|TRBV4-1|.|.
CASSQGVAGIINEKLFF
TGCGCCAGCAGCCAAGGAGTGGCCGGGATAATTAATGAAAAACTGTTTTTT
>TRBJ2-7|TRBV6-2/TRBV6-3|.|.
CASSYSGGLYEQYF
TGTGCCAGCAGTTACTCTGGGGGACTCTACGAGCAGTACTTC
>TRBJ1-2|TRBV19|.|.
CASSMGKGGYTF
TGTGCCAGTAGTATGGGGAAAGGAGGCTACACCTTC
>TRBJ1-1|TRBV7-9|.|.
CASSLEAGQNTEAFF
TGTGCCAGCAGCTTAGAAGCGGGACAGAACACTGAAGCTTTCTTT
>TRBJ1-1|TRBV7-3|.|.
CASSSTGNTEAFF
TGTGCCAGCAGCTCGACAGGGAACACTGAAGCTTTCTTT
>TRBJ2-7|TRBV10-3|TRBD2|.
CAISESGTSGRPSYEQYF
TGTGCCATCAGTGAGTCCGGGACTAGCGGGAGACCCTCCTACGAGCAGTACTTC
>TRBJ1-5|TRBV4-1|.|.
CASSQVADSNQPQHF
TGCGCCAGCAGCCAAGTTGCTGATAGCAATCAGCCCCAGCATTTT
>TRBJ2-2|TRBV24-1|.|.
CATSDPSRAGSSTGELFF
TGTGCCACCAGTGATCCGTCCAGGGCGGGATCGAGCACCGGGGAGCTGTTTTTT
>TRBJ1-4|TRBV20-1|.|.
CSASRQTNEKLFF
TGCAGTGCTAGTCGTCAGACTAATGAAAAACTGTTTTTT
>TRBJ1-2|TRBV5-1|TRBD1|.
CASSRDRAYGYTF
TGCGCCAGCAGCAGGGACAGGGCCTATGGCTACACCTTC
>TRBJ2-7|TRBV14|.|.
CASSQWRNYEQYF
TGTGCCAGCAGCCAGTGGCGTAACTACGAGCAGTACTTC
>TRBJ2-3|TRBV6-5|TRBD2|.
CASILSGGDTQYF
TGTGCCAGCATCCTTAGCGGGGGGGATACGCAGTATTTT
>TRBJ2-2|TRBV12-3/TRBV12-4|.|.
CASSLGAGELFF
TGTGCCAGCAGTCTAGGGGCTGGGGAGCTGTTTTTT
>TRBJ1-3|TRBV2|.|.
CASSPGMGGATGNTIYF
TGTGCCAGCAGTCCGGGAATGGGGGGGGCTACTGGAAACACCATATATTTT
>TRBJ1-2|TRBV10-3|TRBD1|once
CAISDEGARNPYGYTF
TGTGCCATCAGTGATGAGGGGGCCCGAAATCCCTATGGCTACACCTTC
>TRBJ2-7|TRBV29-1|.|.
CSAWDGSYEQYF
TGCAGCGCCTGGGACGGTTCCTACGAGCAGTACTTC
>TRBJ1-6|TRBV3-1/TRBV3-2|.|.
CASSEVYTASPLHF
TGTGCCAGCAGTGAAGTGTACACGGCCTCACCCCTCCACTTT
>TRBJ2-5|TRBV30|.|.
CAWSDGASQETQYF
TGTGCCTGGAGTGACGGGGCCTCACAAGAGACCCAGTACTTC
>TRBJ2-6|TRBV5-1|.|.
CASSSLGSGANVLTF
TGCGCCAGCAGTTCCCTAGGGTCTGGGGCCAACGTCCTGACTTTC
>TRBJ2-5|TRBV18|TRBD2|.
CASSPLAGVGETQYF
TGTGCCAGCTCACCCCTAGCGGGGGTAGGAGAGACCCAGTACTTC
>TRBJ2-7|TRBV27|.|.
CASAKEYEQYF
TGTGCCAGCGCCAAGGAGTACGAGCAGTACTTC
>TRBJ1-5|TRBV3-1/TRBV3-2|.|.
CASSLKGQSNQPQHF
TGTGCCAGCAGCCTGAAGGGGCAGTCAAATCAGCCCCAGCATTTT
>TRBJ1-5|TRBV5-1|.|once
CASSLGQAGEPQHF
TGCGCCAGCAGCTTGGGGCAGGCCGGGGAGCCCCAGCATTTT
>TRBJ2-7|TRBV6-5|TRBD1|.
CASSPGTGHEQYF
TGTGCCAGCAGCCCCGGGACAGGGCACGAGCAGTACTTC
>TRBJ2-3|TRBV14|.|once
CASSQERGTDTQYF
TGTGCCAGCAGCCAAGAAAGGGGGACAGATACGCAGTATTTT
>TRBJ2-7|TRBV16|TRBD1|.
CASSQSWGQGAGDEQYF
TGTGCCAGCAGCCAATCGTGGGGACAGGGGGCGGGAGACGAGCAGTACTTC
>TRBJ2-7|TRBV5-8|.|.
CASSLVSQGSYEQYF
TGTGCCAGCAGCTTGGTTAGTCAGGGATCCTACGAGCAGTACTTC
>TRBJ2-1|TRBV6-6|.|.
CASSYEDSSYNEQFF
TGTGCCAGCAGTTACGAGGACTCCTCCTACAATGAGCAGTTCTTC
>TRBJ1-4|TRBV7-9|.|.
CASSLVSRGGENEKLFF
TGTGCCAGCAGCTTAGTGTCCAGGGGCGGGGAAAATGAAAAACTGTTTTTT
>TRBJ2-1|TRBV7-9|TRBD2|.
CASSSRTSGGDEQFF
TGTGCCAGCAGCTCCCGGACTAGCGGGGGTGATGAGCAGTTCTTC
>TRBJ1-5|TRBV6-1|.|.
CASSETGTVDVPQHF
TGTGCCAGCAGTGAAACCGGGACGGTGGATGTGCCCCAGCATTTT
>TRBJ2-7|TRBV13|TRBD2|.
CASSQMWRAGQSYEQYF
TGTGCCAGCAGCCAAATGTGGAGAGCGGGGCAATCCTACGAGCAGTACTTC
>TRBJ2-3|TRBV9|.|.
CASSASPDTQYF
TGTGCCAGCAGTGCGTCACCAGATACGCAGTATTTT
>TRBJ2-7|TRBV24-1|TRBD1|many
CATSPSGTENYEQYF
TGTGCCACCAGTCCTTCCGGGACAGAAAACTACGAGCAGTACTTC
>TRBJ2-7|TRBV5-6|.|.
CASSSGSNEQYF
TGTGCCAGCAGCTCTGGAAGCAACGAGCAGTACTTC
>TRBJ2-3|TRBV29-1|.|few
CSVEDSTDTQYF
TGCAGCGTTGAGGACAGCACAGATACGCAGTATTTT
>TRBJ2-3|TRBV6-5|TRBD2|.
CASSRTSETDTQYF
TGTGCCAGCAGTCGGACTAGCGAGACAGATACGCAGTATTTT
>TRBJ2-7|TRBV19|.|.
CASSTTAAYEQYF
TGTGCCAGTAGCACGACCGCTGCCTACGAGCAGTACTTC
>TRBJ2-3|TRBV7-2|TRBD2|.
CASSTAAGGTDTQYF
TGTGCCAGCAGCACGGCAGCGGGGGGAACAGATACGCAGTATTTT
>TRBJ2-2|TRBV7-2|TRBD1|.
CASSLNGDRAPGELFF
TGTGCCAGCAGCTTAAATGGGGACAGGGCTCCCGGGGAGCTGTTTTTT
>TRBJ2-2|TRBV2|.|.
CASSEPTGTNTGELFF
TGTGCCAGCAGTGAACCCACGGGAACCAACACCGGGGAGCTGTTTTTT
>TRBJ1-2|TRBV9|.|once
CASSAKGGFYGYTF
TGTGCCAGCAGCGCGAAGGGGGGGTTTTATGGCTACACCTTC
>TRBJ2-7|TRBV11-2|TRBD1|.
CASSLGTGGAEQYF
TGTGCCAGCAGCTTAGGGACAGGGGGCGCCGAGCAGTACTTC
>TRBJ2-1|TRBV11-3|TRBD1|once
CASTKDRGHEQFF
TGTGCCAGCACCAAGGACAGGGGACATGAGCAGTTCTTC
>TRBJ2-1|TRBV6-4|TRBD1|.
CASAGTGSHNEQFF
TGTGCCAGCGCCGGGACAGGGTCTCACAATGAGCAGTTCTTC
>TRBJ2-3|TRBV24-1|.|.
CATSSSWSDTQYF
TGTGCCACCAGTTCCTCATGGTCAGATACGCAGTATTTT
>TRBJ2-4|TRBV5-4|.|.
CASSPRGQPAKNIQYF
TGTGCCAGCAGCCCTCGTGGACAGCCCGCCAAAAACATTCAGTACTTC
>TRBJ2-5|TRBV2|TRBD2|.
CASRVTSGAETQYF
TGTGCCAGCAGGGTGACTAGCGGGGCCGAGACCCAGTACTTC